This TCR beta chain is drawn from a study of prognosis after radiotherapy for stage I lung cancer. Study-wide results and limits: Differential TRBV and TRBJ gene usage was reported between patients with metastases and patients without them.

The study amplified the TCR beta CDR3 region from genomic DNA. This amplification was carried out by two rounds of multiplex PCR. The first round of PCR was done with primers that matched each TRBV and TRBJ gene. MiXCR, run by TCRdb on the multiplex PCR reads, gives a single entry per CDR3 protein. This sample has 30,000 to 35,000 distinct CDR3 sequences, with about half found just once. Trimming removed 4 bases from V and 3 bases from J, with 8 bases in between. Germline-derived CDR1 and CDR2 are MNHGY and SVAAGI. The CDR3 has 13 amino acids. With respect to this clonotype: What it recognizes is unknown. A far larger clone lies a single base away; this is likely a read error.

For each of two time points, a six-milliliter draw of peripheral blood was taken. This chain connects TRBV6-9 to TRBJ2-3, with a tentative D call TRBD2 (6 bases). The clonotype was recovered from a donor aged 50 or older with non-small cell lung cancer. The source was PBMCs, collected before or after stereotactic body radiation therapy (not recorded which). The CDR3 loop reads CASSFGRTDTQYF. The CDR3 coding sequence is TGTGCCAGCAGTTTCGGGAGAACAGATACGCAGTATTTT.